Below, 11 T cell receptor beta chains from the same sample are listed, as sequenced in a study of T cells after yellow fever vaccination. A single record per CDR3 protein comes from TCRdb applying MiXCR to the 5' RACE reads. The repertoire has around 310,000 distinct CDR3 sequences, 8.7% of them found once; the top ten carry roughly 18%. The source was PBMCs, collected on the day of the first yellow fever vaccination. These receptors were taken from a man younger than 35 who received the YFV17D yellow fever vaccine.

The V and J genes are TRBV5-1 and TRBJ2-5, with D tentatively TRBD1 (6 bases). V lost 0 bases to trimming and J lost 5 bases, with 20 bases between them. CDR1 and CDR2 (germline): SGHRS, YFSETQ. The CDR3 spans 17 residues. CDR3 nucleotides: TGCGCCAGCAGCTTGGCCATTACAGGGTCCCCAGAGGAGACCCAGTACTTC. It yields the protein CASSLAITGSPEETQYF. The full variable domain, in which reference TRBV5-1 and TRBJ2-5 provide the parts outside the CDR3, is KAGVTQTPRYLIKTRGQQVTLSCSPISGHRSVSWYQQTPGQGLQFLFEYFSETQRNKGNFPGRFSGRQFSNSRSEMNVSTLELGDSALYLCASSLAITGSPEETQYFGPGTRLLVL.

This clonotype was detected a few times. The genes are TRBV11-2 and TRBJ2-2; D is perhaps TRBD1 (5 bases). Germline CDR1 SGHAT, CDR2 FQNNGV. The CDR3 contains 15 residues. Trimming stripped 3 bases from V and 3 bases from J, with 11 bases between. The CDR3 loop reads CASSFVIGDTGELFF. The CDR3 nucleotides read TGTGCCAGCAGCTTTGTCATAGGGGACACCGGGGAGCTGTTTTTT.

J is TRBJ2-2 and V is TRBV5-4; 7 positions match TRBD1. This CDR3 contains 15 residues. Trimming removed 5 bases from V and 0 bases from J; junction bases left unmatched: 4. The germline V gene encodes CDR1 SGHNT and CDR2 YYREEE (reference sequence). CDR3 region: CASSSGGPNTGELFF. The DNA for the CDR3 is TGTGCCAGCAGTTCAGGGGGACCGAACACCGGGGAGCTGTTTTTT.

This clonotype was seen a handful of times. The V call is TRBV5-8, the J call TRBJ2-7; D possibly corresponds to TRBD2 (6 bases). The V gene's germline CDR1 is SGHTS and CDR2 YDEGEE. The CDR3 totals 14 residues. V was clipped by 4 bases and J by 1 base, with 12 bases between them. This CDR3 reads CASSLGGYSYEQYF. The CDR3 DNA reads as TGTGCCAGCAGCCTGGGAGGATATTCCTACGAGCAGTACTTC.

In this sample, this clonotype turned up many times. The chain couples TRBV12-3 or TRBV12-4 to TRBJ2-7; perhaps TRBD2 as D (6 bases). V dropped 5 bases and J dropped 4 bases, with 9 bases sitting between them. The CDR3 is made up of 12 amino acids. The CDR3 DNA follows: TGTGCCAGCAGTCCAGGGAGGTACGAGCAGTACTTC. It is translated as CASSPGRYEQYF.

This clonotype was found a few times. The chain links TRBV5-1 to TRBJ1-6; D unresolved. This CDR3 contains 14 residues. With 0 bases removed from V and 8 bases from J, the gap between germline ends came to 9 bases. Germline lookup yields CDR1 SGHRS and CDR2 YFSETQ. The CDR3 DNA reads as TGCGCCAGCAGCTTGGTTGCAGATGATTCACCCCTCCACTTT. It is translated as CASSLVADDSPLHF.

The genes are TRBV7-9 and TRBJ2-3; 10 nucleotides agree with TRBD2. Trimming at V came to 6 bases and at J to 5 bases, leaving 11 bases not matched to a gene. This CDR3 region has 16 residues. Germline assignment: CDR1 SEHNR and CDR2 FQNEAQ (reference sequence). The CDR3 protein is CASSPRAGGPGDTQYF. The CDR3 nucleotides read TGTGCCAGCAGTCCAAGAGCGGGGGGGCCGGGAGATACGCAGTATTTT.

This clonotype was counted only a few times. J is TRBJ1-1 and V is TRBV5-1, with D possibly TRBD1 on 5 matching bases. The CDR3 runs to 15 residues. V was pared by 0 bases and J by 5 bases, with 14 bases between. Germline CDR1 SGHRS, CDR2 YFSETQ. In nucleotides, the CDR3 is TGCGCCAGCAGCTTGGAGGGCATAAAGGGGACTGAAGCTTTCTTT. Protein product: CASSLEGIKGTEAFF.

This clonotype was picked up a small number of times. This chain connects TRBV10-3 to TRBJ1-1, with D possibly being TRBD1 (5 bases). With 10 bases removed from V and 1 base from J, the gap between germline ends came to 13 bases. The CDR3 is 13 amino acids. Germline V lookup: CDR1 ENHRY, CDR2 SYGVKD. The CDR3 coding sequence is TGTGCCACCTCAGGCGACAGGAACACTGAAGCTTTCTTT. Protein product: CATSGDRNTEAFF.

The V call is TRBV5-4, the J call TRBJ2-5; TRBD2 might be the D (6 bases). Trimming shortened V by 4 bases and J by 6 bases, and 22 bases separated the two germline ends. The length of the CDR3 is 16 residues. The germline V gene encodes CDR1 SGHNT and CDR2 YYREEE (reference sequence). The DNA of the CDR3 is TGTGCCAGCAGCCACTTGGGCAGGGACTTGGGGCAGACCCAGTACTTC. The encoded protein is CASSHLGRDLGQTQYF. The whole variable domain, remainder taken from reference TRBV5-4 and TRBJ2-5, is ETGVTQSPTHLIKTRGQQVTLRCSSQSGHNTVSWYQQALGQGPQFIFQYYREEENGRGNFPPRFSGLQFPNYSSELNVNALELDDSALYLCASSHLGRDLGQTQYFGPGTRLLVL.

The table lists this clonotype with a few counts. The chain couples TRBV6-5 to TRBJ1-2; TRBD1 matches 7 bases. Trimming took 2 bases from V and 4 from J; bases not matched to a gene: 10. Germline V gene sequence: CDR1 MNHEY, CDR2 SVGAGI. This CDR3 spans 16 amino acids. The CDR3 loop is CASSYGDRVGVYGYTF. Written as DNA, the CDR3 is TGTGCCAGCAGTTACGGTGACAGGGTGGGGGTCTATGGCTACACCTTC.